A single sample is the source of the 3 T cell receptor beta chains below, sequenced in a study of T-cell reconstitution after alpha-beta-depleted transplantation in children. Unique molecular identifiers tagged the TCRbeta library. From the PCR reads, TCRdb called clonotypes with MiXCR, one entry per CDR3 protein. The sample shows 6,500 to 10,000 distinct CDR3 sequences, approximately 18% of them seen only once. Sequencing used PBMCs, mostly from graft donor cells, obtained 60 days after TCRalphabeta/CD19-depleted stem cell transplant. The source of these receptors is a girl younger than two who had a stem cell transplant for combined immunodeficiency, so the T cells may come from the graft donor.

The chain has TRBV6-6 and TRBJ2-1; D is undetermined. The CDR3 has 13 amino acids. The germline V and J ends were trimmed by 7 bases and 6 bases, with 13 bases remaining between them. Germline V gives CDR1 MNHNY, CDR2 SVGAGI (reference sequence). The CDR3: CASTGRRTNEQFF. Here the CDR3 DNA reads TGTGCCAGCACGGGCAGGAGAACCAATGAGCAGTTCTTC.

This clonotype appeared many times. This sequence joins TRBV29-1 and TRBJ1-1; possibly TRBD1 for D (5 bases). The germline V gene has CDR1 SQVTM and CDR2 ANQGSEA. There are 11 residues in the CDR3. V lost 7 bases and J lost 1, with 7 bases in between. CDR3: CSAGTNTEAFF. CDR3 bases: TGCAGCGCAGGGACGAACACTGAAGCTTTCTTT.

This clonotype was detected many times. J is TRBJ1-2 and V is TRBV7-3, with D maybe TRBD1 (6 bases). The V end was cut by 2 bases, the J end by 8 bases, with 12 bases between. Germline CDR1 and CDR2: SGHTA and FQGTGA. This CDR3 comprises 13 residues. CDR3 sequence: CASSLGGARGYTF. As DNA, the CDR3 is TGTGCCAGCAGCTTAGGGGGCGCGAGGGGCTACACCTTC.